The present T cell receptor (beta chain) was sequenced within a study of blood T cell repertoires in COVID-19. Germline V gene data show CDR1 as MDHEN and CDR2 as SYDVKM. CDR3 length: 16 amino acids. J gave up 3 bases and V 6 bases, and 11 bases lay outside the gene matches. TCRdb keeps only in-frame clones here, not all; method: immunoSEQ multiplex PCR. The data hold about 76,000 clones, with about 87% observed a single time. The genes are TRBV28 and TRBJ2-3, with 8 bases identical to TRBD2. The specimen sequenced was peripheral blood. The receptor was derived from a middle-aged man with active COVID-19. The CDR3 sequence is CASSYLPGGRTDTQYF. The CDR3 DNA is TGTGCCAGCAGCTATCTTCCGGGGGGGCGAACAGATACGCAGTATTTT.